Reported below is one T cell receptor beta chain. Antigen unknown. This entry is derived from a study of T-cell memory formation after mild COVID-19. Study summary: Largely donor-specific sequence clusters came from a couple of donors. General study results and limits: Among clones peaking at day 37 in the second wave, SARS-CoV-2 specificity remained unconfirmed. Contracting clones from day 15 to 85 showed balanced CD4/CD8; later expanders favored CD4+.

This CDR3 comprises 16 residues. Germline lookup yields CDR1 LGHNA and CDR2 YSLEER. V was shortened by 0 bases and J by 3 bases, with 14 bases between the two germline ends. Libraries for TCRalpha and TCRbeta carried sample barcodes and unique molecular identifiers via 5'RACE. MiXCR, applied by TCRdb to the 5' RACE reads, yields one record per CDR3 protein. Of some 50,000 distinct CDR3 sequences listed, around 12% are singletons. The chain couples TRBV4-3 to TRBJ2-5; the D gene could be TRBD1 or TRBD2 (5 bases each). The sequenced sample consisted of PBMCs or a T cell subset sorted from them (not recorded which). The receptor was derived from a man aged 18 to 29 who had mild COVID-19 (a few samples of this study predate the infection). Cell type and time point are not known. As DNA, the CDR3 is TGCGCCAGCAGCCAAGAAGCGAGGGTCAGGGAAGAGACCCAGTACTTC. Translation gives CASSQEARVREETQYF.